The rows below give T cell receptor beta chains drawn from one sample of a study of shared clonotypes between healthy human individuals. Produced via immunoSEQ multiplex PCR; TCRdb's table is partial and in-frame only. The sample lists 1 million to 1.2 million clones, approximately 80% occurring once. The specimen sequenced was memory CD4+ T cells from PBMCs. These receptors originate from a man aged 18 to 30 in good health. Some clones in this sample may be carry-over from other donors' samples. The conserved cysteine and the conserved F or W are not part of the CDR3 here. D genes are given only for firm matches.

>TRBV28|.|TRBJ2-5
ASSFREETQY
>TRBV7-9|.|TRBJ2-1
ASRGSRSNEQF
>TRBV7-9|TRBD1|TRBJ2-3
ASSLTLGQGTDTQY
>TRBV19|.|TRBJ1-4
ASSLRPAGEKLF
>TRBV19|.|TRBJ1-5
ASQATQWASNQPQH
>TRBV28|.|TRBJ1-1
ASSSATGRLNTEAF
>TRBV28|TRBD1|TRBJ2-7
ASRSTGRDEQY
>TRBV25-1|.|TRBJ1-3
ASSEYTGSGNTIY
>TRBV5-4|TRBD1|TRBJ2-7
ASSFAGGNEQY
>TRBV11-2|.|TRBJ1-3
ASSLGPASSGNTIY
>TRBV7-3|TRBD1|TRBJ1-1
ASSRGQTNTEAF
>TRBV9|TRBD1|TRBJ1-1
ASSVAVTGTTEAF
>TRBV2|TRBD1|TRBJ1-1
ASRAGTGLSQAF
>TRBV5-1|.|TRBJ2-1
ASSPPGASGNEQF
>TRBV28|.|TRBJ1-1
ASSLAGAAEAF
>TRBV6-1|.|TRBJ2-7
ASSEIIYEQY
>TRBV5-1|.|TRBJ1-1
ASSQGQFPEAF
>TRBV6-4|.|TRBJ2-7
ASSPPRGLNYEQY
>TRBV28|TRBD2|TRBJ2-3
ASSDRLAAQY
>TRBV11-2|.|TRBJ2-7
ASSLGLRYEQY
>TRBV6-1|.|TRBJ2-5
ASRQEETQY
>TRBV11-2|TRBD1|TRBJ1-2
ASSPRGGFYGYT
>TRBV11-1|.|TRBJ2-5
ASGSAGTYQETQY
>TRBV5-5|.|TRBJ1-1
ASSLNTRNTEAF
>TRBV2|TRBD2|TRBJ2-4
ASNQYLYIAGVAKNIQY
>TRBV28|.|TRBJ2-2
ASSLRGELF
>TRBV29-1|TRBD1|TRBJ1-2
SAGPLGQPDGYT
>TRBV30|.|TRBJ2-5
AWRKSGTQETQY
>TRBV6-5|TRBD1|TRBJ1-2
ASRQGEYGYT
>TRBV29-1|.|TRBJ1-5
SVEIEGVNQPQH
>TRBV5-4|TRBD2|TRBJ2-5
ASSLGLAGQETQY
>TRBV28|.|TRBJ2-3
ASSPTSPLDGTDTQY
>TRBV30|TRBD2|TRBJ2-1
AWRRLARLSEQF
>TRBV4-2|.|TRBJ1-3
ASSQEQISGNTIY
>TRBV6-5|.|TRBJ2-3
ASSYSGSGLTDTQY
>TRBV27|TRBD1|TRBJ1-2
ASSPGGGLAYYGYT
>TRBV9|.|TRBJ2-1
ASSFHRGNEQF
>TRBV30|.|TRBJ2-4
AWSQAVRDIQY
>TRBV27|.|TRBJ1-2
ASSSHTGSNGYT
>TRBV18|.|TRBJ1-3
ASSATDGRNTIY
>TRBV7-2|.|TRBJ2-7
ASSLSWELDEQY
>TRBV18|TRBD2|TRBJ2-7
ASSPTSGRLGGEQY
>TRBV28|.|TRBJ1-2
ASRLDRRGYGYT
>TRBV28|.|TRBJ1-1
ASSFSIAIRNTEAF
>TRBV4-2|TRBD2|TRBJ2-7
ASSQGVRSGRGYEQY
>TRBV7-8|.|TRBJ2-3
ASSPMTSRDTQY
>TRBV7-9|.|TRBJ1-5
ASSPPGGGSNQPQH
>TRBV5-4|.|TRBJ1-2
ASSLDSDYGYT
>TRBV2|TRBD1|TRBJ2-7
ASSGARGREQY
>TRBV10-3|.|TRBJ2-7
AISNQVGVYEQY
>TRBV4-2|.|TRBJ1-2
ASSQDTGDANYGYA
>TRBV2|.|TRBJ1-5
ASRGQTLSNQPQH
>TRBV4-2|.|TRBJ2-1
ASSQDRAGRNEQF
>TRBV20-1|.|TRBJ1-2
RWGYGYT
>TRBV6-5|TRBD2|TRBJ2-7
ASSPPLAGGLEQY